This is a list of T cell receptor beta chains from one sample in a study of beta chain features in type 1 diabetes. TCRdb keeps only in-frame clones here, not all; method: immunoSEQ multiplex PCR. The sample holds over 500,000 clones; around 15% are singletons and the top ten take about 0.093%. Sequenced material: naive CD4+ T cells from blood. These receptors originate from a man between 18 and 29 years old in good health. Both conserved end residues are part of each CDR3.

v_call: TRBV6-5; j_call: TRBJ1-1; cdr3_aa: CASSYLGTTEAFF
v_call: TRBV4-2; j_call: TRBJ1-4; cdr3_aa: CASSQFKDRAAYEKLFF
v_call: TRBV28; j_call: TRBJ1-2; cdr3_aa: CASTQGGNYGYTF
v_call: TRBV20-1; j_call: TRBJ1-1; cdr3_aa: CSARDPSEAFF
v_call: TRBV7-9; j_call: TRBJ1-1; cdr3_aa: CASSLGRDRLNTEAFF
v_call: TRBV28; j_call: TRBJ1-5; cdr3_aa: CASRTVGLQHF
v_call: TRBV7-9; j_call: TRBJ2-5; cdr3_aa: CASFDRGREETQYF
v_call: TRBV9; j_call: TRBJ2-7; cdr3_aa: CASSGELAGTEQYF
v_call: TRBV29-1; j_call: -; cdr3_aa: CSVRTSGYEQYF
v_call: TRBV11-3; j_call: TRBJ2-4; cdr3_aa: CASSLDAGPTFRHIQYF
v_call: TRBV9; j_call: TRBJ2-4; cdr3_aa: CASSPPTGPKNIQYF
v_call: TRBV4-1; j_call: TRBJ2-1; cdr3_aa: CASTPLGESDNEQFF
v_call: TRBV7-8; j_call: TRBJ2-1; cdr3_aa: CASSPRSVTNNEQFF
v_call: TRBV10-3; j_call: TRBJ1-4; cdr3_aa: CAIRVTGKSEKLFF
v_call: TRBV12-5; j_call: TRBJ1-5; cdr3_aa: CASGRSGSNQPQHF
v_call: TRBV28; j_call: TRBJ2-6; cdr3_aa: CASSTHRVPSGANVLTF
v_call: TRBV9; j_call: TRBJ1-5; cdr3_aa: CASSVGDYSNQPQHF
v_call: TRBV9; j_call: TRBJ2-4; cdr3_aa: CASSLGQRDPIQYF
v_call: TRBV18; j_call: TRBJ2-3; cdr3_aa: CASSPPGAANTQYF
v_call: TRBV19; j_call: TRBJ1-1; cdr3_aa: CASSMERGADTEAFF
v_call: TRBV7-2; j_call: TRBJ1-4; cdr3_aa: CASSLAGEEKLFF
v_call: TRBV5-1; j_call: TRBJ2-7; cdr3_aa: CASSWMRQGPEQYF
v_call: TRBV7-9; j_call: TRBJ1-2; cdr3_aa: CASSLALPDGYTF
v_call: TRBV2; j_call: TRBJ2-7; cdr3_aa: CASREDTYEQYF
v_call: TRBV11-2; j_call: TRBJ1-1; cdr3_aa: CASSLDTGPNTEAFF
v_call: TRBV6-1; j_call: TRBJ2-3; cdr3_aa: CASSAGWGRTDTQYF
v_call: TRBV6-6; j_call: TRBJ1-1; cdr3_aa: CASSYSTAGVEAFF
v_call: TRBV18; j_call: TRBJ2-7; cdr3_aa: CASSPGSNYEQYF
v_call: TRBV4-1; j_call: TRBJ2-2; cdr3_aa: CASSQAGSGRYTGELFF
v_call: TRBV30; j_call: TRBJ1-4; cdr3_aa: CAWSVEQKLFF
v_call: TRBV6-1; j_call: TRBJ2-1; cdr3_aa: CASRFTSGKNEQFF
v_call: TRBV9; j_call: TRBJ2-3; cdr3_aa: CASQKGRDTDTQYF
v_call: TRBV2; j_call: TRBJ2-3; cdr3_aa: CASRLQGAGGTDTQYF
v_call: TRBV7-6; j_call: TRBJ2-4; cdr3_aa: CASSPGTGLAKNIQYF
v_call: TRBV7-2; j_call: TRBJ2-1; cdr3_aa: CASSSRDRENEQFF
v_call: TRBV4-3; j_call: TRBJ2-3; cdr3_aa: CASSQDFTSTDTQYF
v_call: TRBV9; j_call: TRBJ2-7; cdr3_aa: CASSVGQEPYEQYF
v_call: TRBV29-1; j_call: TRBJ2-5; cdr3_aa: CSVDVADRGWQYF
v_call: TRBV5-1; j_call: TRBJ2-3; cdr3_aa: CASSLAGSPDTQYF
v_call: TRBV6-5; j_call: TRBJ1-2; cdr3_aa: CASSSFDREYGYTF
v_call: TRBV6-1; j_call: TRBJ1-4; cdr3_aa: CASSEQPGQRREKLFF
v_call: TRBV14; j_call: TRBJ1-1; cdr3_aa: CASSQARRGSEAFF
v_call: TRBV28; j_call: TRBJ2-3; cdr3_aa: CASSGLGTDTQYF
v_call: TRBV7-2; j_call: TRBJ2-7; cdr3_aa: CASSLTFYEQYF
v_call: TRBV28; j_call: TRBJ2-1; cdr3_aa: CASSLTGNYNEQFF